This record concerns one T cell receptor (beta chain) sequence. Using immunoSEQ multiplex PCR, the repertoire was profiled, and TCRdb retains in-frame clones only, with some absent. The table shows about 430,000 clones, with around nine tenths occurring only once. The data stem from a study of blood T cell repertoires in COVID-19. Study as a whole: Acute and convalescent COVID-19 samples came from the United States, Italy and Spain. In each case, the material was cDNA or gDNA derived from T cells, B-cell-depleted T cells, or PBMCs.

The CDR3 length is 14 residues. Germline V gene data show CDR1 as MNHEY and CDR2 as SMNVEV (reference sequence). The trim removed 2 bases at V and 4 bases at J, leaving 5 bases unmatched. Followed over time, Seattle patients had been enrolled while infection was active. The V and J genes are TRBV27 and TRBJ2-7, with 7 bases identical to TRBD1. The specimen sequenced was peripheral blood. This TCR was sampled from a man between 18 and 29 years old with COVID-19, enrolled during active disease. CDR3 nucleotides: TGTGCCAGCAGTTTAAGGGGACAGCTATACGAGCAGTACTTC. Translating it yields CASSLRGQLYEQYF.